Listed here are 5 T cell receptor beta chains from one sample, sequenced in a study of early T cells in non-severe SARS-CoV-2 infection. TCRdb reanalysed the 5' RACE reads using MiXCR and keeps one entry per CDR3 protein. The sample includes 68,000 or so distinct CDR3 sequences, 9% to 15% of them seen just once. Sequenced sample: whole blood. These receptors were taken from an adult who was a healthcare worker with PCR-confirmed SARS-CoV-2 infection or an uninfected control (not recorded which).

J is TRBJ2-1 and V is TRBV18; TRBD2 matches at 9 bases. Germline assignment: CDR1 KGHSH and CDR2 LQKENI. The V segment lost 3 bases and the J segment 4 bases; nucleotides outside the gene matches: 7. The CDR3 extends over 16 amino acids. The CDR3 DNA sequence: TGTGCCAGCTCACCTGGACGGACTAGCGATTACAATGAGCAGTTCTTC. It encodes CASSPGRTSDYNEQFF.

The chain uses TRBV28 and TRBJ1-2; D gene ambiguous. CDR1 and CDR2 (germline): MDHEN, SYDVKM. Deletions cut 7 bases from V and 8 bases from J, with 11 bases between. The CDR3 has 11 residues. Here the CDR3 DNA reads TGTGCCAGCATCGGCAGCTTAGGCTACACCTTC. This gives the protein CASIGSLGYTF.

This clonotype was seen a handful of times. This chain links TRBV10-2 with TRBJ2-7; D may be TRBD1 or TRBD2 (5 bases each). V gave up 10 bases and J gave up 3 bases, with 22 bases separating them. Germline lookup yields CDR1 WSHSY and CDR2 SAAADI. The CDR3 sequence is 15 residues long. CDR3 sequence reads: CATRGRGTQIYEQYF. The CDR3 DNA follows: TGCGCCACTAGGGGTCGAGGGACGCAGATCTACGAGCAGTACTTC.

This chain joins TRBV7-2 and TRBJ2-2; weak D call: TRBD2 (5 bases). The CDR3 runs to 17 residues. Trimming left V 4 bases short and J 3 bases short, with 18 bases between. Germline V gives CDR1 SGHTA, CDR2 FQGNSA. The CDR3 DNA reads TGTGCCAGCAGCTCAACCTTAGCGTTTGGGGACACCGGGGAGCTGTTTTTT. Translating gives CASSSTLAFGDTGELFF.

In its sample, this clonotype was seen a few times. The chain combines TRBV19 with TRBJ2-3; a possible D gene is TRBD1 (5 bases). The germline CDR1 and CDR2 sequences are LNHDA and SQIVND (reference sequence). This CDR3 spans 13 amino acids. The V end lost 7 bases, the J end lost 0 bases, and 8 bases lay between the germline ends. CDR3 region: CASTRASTDTQYF. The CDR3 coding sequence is TGTGCCAGTACCAGGGCTAGCACAGATACGCAGTATTTT.